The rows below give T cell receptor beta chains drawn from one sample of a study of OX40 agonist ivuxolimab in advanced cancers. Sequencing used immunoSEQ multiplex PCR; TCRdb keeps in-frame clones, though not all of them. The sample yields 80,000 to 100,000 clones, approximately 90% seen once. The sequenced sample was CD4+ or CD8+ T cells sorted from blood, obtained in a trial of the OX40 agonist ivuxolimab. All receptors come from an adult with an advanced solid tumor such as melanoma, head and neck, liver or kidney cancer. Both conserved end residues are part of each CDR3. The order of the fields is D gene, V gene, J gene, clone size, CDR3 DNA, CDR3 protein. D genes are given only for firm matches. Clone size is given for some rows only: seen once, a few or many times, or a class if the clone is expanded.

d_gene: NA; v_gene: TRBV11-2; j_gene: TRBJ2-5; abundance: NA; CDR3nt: TGTGCCAGCAGCTTTGTGGGCTCCGCGGGGACCCAGTACTTC; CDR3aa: CASSFVGSAGTQYF
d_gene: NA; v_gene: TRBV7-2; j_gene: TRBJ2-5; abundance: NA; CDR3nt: TGTGCCAGCAGCCGCCCCTCTGGGGGAAAAGAACAAGAGACCCAGTACTTC; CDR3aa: CASSRPSGGKEQETQYF
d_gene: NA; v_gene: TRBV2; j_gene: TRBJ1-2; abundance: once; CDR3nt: TGTGCCAGCACGCGGGGCCGCGACTATGGCTACACCTTC; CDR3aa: CASTRGRDYGYTF
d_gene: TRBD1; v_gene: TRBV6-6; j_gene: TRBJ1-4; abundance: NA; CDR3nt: TGTGCCACCCTCCGGGACAGGAATGAAAAACTGTTTTTT; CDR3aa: CATLRDRNEKLFF
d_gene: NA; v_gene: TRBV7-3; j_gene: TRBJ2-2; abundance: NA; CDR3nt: TGTGCCAGCAGCCCCCTGGGCACCGGGGAGCTGTTTTTT; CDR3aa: CASSPLGTGELFF
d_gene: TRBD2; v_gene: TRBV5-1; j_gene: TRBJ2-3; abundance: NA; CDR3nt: TGCGCCAGCAGCTTGACCTTCACGGGGGGGTTAGATACGCAGTATTTT; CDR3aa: CASSLTFTGGLDTQYF
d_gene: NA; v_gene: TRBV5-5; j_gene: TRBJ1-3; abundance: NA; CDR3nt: TGTGCCAGCAGCTTGGAGGTCTCCGGAAACACCATATATTTT; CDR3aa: CASSLEVSGNTIYF
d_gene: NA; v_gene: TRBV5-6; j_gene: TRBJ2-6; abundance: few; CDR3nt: TGTGCCAGCAGCTTCCCATCTGGGGCCAACGTCCTGACTTTC; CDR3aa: CASSFPSGANVLTF
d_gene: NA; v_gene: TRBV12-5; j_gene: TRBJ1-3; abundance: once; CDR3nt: TGTGCTAGTGGTTTGGGGGGCCTTACTGGAAACACCATATATTTT; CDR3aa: CASGLGGLTGNTIYF
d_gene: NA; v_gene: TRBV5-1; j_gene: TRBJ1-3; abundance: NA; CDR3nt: TGCGCCAGCAGCCTCGTATTCATGTCGAACTCTGGAAACACCATATATTTT; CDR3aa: CASSLVFMSNSGNTIYF
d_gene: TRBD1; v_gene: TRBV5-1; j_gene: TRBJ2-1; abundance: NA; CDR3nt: TGCGCCAGCAGCTTAGGGACAGACGATGAGCAGTTCTTC; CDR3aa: CASSLGTDDEQFF
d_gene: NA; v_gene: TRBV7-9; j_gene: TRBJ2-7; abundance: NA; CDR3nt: TGTGCCAGCAGCTTAGCGGAGGGTCGTACCTACGAGCAGTACTTC; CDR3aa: CASSLAEGRTYEQYF
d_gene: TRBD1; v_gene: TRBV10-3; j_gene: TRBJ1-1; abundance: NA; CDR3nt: TGTGCCATCAGTGGCCCGGGACAGGGGAGGGGTGAAGCTTTCTTT; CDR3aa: CAISGPGQGRGEAFF
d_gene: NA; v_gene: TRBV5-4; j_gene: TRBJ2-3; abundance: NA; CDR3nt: TGTGCCAGCAGCTTGGCTTCTAGTACCACAGATACGCAGTATTTT; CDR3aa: CASSLASSTTDTQYF
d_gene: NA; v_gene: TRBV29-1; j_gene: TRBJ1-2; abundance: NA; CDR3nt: TGCAGCGTGTGGGTCCCTGGTCCCATTAACTATGGCTACACCTTC; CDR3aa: CSVWVPGPINYGYTF
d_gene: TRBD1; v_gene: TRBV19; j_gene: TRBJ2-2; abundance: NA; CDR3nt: TGTGCCAGTAGTATCAGGGGGCTAGGGGCCGGGGAGCTGTTTTTT; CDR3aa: CASSIRGLGAGELFF
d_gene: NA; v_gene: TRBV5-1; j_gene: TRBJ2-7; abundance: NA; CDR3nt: TGCGCCAGCAGCTTTCCGCCTAGATCCTACGAGCAGTACTTC; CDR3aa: CASSFPPRSYEQYF
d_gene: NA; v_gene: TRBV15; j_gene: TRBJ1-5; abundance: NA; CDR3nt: TGTGCCACCAGCAGGGCCAGGACCATATATAGCAATCAGCCCCAGCATTTT; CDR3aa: CATSRARTIYSNQPQHF
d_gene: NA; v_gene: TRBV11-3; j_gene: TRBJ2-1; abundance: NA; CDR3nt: TGTGCCAGCAGCTTAGATCAGGGAGAAGGTGAGCAGTTCTTC; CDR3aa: CASSLDQGEGEQFF
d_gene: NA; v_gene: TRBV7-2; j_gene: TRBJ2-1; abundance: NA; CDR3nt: TGTGCCAGCAGCGTGTCCGGGGGCACTTACAATGAGCAGTTCTTC; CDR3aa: CASSVSGGTYNEQFF
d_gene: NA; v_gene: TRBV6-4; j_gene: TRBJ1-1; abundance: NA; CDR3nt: TGTGCCAGCAGTGACTCGAGTAGAGGCACTGAAGCTTTCTTT; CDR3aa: CASSDSSRGTEAFF
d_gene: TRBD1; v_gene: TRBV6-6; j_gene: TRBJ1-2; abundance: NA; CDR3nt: TGTGCCAGCAGGCTCGGGACAGGGGCTGGGGGCTACACCTTC; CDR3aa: CASRLGTGAGGYTF
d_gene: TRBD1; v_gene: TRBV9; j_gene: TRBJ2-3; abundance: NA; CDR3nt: TGTGCCAGCAGCGTAGGCCAGGGGGAAGATACGCAGTATTTT; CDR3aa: CASSVGQGEDTQYF
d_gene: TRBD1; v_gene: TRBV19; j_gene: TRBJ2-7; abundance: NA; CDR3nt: TGTGCCAGTAGTATACCGGGACAGGGGATGAACGAGCAGTACTTC; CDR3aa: CASSIPGQGMNEQYF
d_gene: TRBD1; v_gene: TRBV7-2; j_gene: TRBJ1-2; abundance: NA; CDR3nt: TGTGCCAGCAGCCAAAGACAGGGGGGCTACACCTTC; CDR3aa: CASSQRQGGYTF
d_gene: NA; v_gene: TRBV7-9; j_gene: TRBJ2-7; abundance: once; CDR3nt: TGTGCCAGCAGCACTCAGGGGTACGAGCAGTACTTC; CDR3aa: CASSTQGYEQYF
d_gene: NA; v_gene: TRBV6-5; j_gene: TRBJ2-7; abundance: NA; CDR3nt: TGTGCCAGCAGTTTCGGGACACGAGGCTCCTACGAGCAGTACTTC; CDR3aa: CASSFGTRGSYEQYF
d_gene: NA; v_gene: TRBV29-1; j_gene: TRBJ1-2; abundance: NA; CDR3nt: TGCAGCGTTGATGTACAGTCCTATGGCTACACCTTC; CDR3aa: CSVDVQSYGYTF
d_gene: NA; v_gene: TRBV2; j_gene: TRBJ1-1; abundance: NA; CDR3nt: TGTGCCAGCAGAGAACAGGGCTTGAACACTGAAGCTTTCTTT; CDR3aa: CASREQGLNTEAFF
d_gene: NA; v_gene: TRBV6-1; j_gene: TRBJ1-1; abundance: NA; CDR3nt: TGTGCCAGCAGTGAAAAGGTCACTGAAGCTTTCTTT; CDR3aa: CASSEKVTEAFF
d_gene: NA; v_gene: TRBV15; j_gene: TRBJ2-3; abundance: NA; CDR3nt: TGTGCCACCAGCACCCGAGCGGCTAGCACAGATACGCAGTATTTT; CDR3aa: CATSTRAASTDTQYF